The clone carrying this TCR beta chain was counted at least ten times. Its antigen is not identified. RNA served as the template for amplifying TCR beta CDR3 regions. The first-round RT-PCR employed HTBI primers together with the Qiagen OneStep RT-PCR kit. A multiplex PCR was then performed as the second round. Via MiXCR, TCRdb re-called the multiplex PCR reads, giving one row per CDR3 protein. Of 500,000 to 600,000 distinct CDR3 sequences listed, 35% to 45% are singletons. This specimen comes from a study of Graves' ophthalmopathy and Graves' hyperthyroidism. Looking at the study overall: Stable hyperthyroidism meant no ophthalmopathy within 18 months of follow-up. Whole-study results and caveats: Sensitivity of around 64% and specificity of less than 75% were achieved by the model that predicted ophthalmopathy progression. Most clonotypes expanded in thyroid above 0.001 frequency were present in blood too.

The source is an adult man with Graves' hyperthyroidism. What was sequenced was peripheral blood or thyroid tissue (not recorded which).

The CDR3 DNA follows: TGTGCCAGCAGCCCGACAGGGTTTGGCTACACCTTC. It codes for CASSPTGFGYTF. This rearrangement joins TRBV6-5 to TRBJ1-2, with 7 bases fitting TRBD1. Per germline, CDR1 MNHEY and CDR2 SVGAGI. J gave up 7 bases and V 6 bases, and 5 bases lay outside the gene matches. This CDR3 has 12 residues.